The source of this TCR beta chain is a study of blood T cell repertoires in COVID-19. As for the study in general: PBMCs, B-cell-depleted T cells, or T cells provided the cDNA or gDNA that made up the material.

The ends lost 5 bases at V and 1 base at J; junction bases unmatched: 3. The CDR3 covers 15 residues. Germline-derived CDR1 and CDR2 are SGHAT and FQNNGV. This clone was detected a few times. The repertoire was sequenced with immunoSEQ multiplex PCR; TCRdb's copy has only in-frame clones and lacks some. The repertoire holds 85,000 to 130,000 clones, with 82% as singletons. The J gene is TRBJ2-5, the V gene TRBV11-2; 11 bases map to TRBD2. Sequenced: peripheral blood. The sequence came from a man in his sixties with acute or convalescent COVID-19. DNA of the CDR3: TGTGCCAGCAGCCCGGGACTAGCGGCCCAAGAGACCCAGTACTTC. Its protein is CASSPGLAAQETQYF.